Listed below are T cell receptor beta chains from one sample, sequenced in a study of T cell repertoires in cytomegalovirus infection. TCRdb reanalysed the reads using MiXCR and keeps one entry per CDR3 protein. The repertoire holds 250,000 or so distinct CDR3 sequences, with 9% to 15% as singletons. The material sequenced was PBMCs. These receptors all come from a human donor in good health (CMV status not recorded). Some clones in this sample may be carry-over from other donors' samples. The CDR3 runs from the conserved cysteine through the conserved F or W. The D gene is left open where the match is weak. For some rows the clone size is stated as once, few or many, or as a class when expanded; others skip it.

clone_size,cdr3_length,v_call,d_call,j_call,cdr3_nt,cdr3_aa
-,15,TRBV5-1,-,TRBJ1-1,TGCGCCAGCAGCTTGCACAGGGCCCGCGACACTGAAGCTTTCTTT,CASSLHRARDTEAFF
many,15,TRBV7-8,-,TRBJ2-2,TGTGCCAGCAGCTCCCGGGACTTCAACACCGGGGAGCTGTTTTTT,CASSSRDFNTGELFF
few,15,TRBV20-1,TRBD2,TRBJ2-3,TGCAGTGCTAGACCGACTAGCGGGTACACAGATACGCAGTATTTT,CSARPTSGYTDTQYF
many,14,TRBV6-2/TRBV6-3,-,TRBJ2-5,TGTGCCAGCAGTCGGACACTAATCCAAGAGACCCAGTACTTC,CASSRTLIQETQYF
-,13,TRBV30,-,TRBJ1-2,TGTGCCTGGAGGCAGGGGAACAGCTATGGCTACACCTTC,CAWRQGNSYGYTF
-,19,TRBV6-2/TRBV6-3,TRBD2,TRBJ2-5,TGTGCCAGCAGTTACCCTAGCGGGACCGAAAGAATTTACCAAGAGACCCAGTACTTC,CASSYPSGTERIYQETQYF
-,16,TRBV3-1,TRBD1,TRBJ2-5,TGTGCCAGCAGCCAATTCCCGGGACAGTTCGGGGAGACCCAGTACTTC,CASSQFPGQFGETQYF
few,14,TRBV20-1,-,TRBJ2-7,TGCAGTGCCTCACCCACTAGCAGCGCCTACGAGCAGTACTTC,CSASPTSSAYEQYF
many,14,TRBV6-2/TRBV6-3,-,TRBJ2-5,TGTGCCAGCAGTTACCCGGACCCTGGGGAGACCCAGTACTTC,CASSYPDPGETQYF
many,14,TRBV7-8,-,TRBJ2-2,TGTGCCAGCAGACGCGGACAGAACACCGGGGAGCTGTTTTTT,CASRRGQNTGELFF
many,13,TRBV10-3,-,TRBJ1-1,TGTGCCACCGCCAGTCAGAGGAACACTGAAGCTTTCTTT,CATASQRNTEAFF
many,11,TRBV11-2,-,TRBJ2-1,TGTGCCAGCACCCCCCTCAATGAGCAGTTCTTC,CASTPLNEQFF
-,17,TRBV7-3,TRBD2,TRBJ2-1,TGTGCCAGCAGCTTAATTGCTAGCGGGAGGTCCTACAATGAGCAGTTCTTC,CASSLIASGRSYNEQFF
many,12,TRBV7-9,-,TRBJ2-7,TGTGCCAGCAGCCGAGACGGCTACGAGCAGTACTTC,CASSRDGYEQYF
many,13,TRBV7-2,-,TRBJ1-5,TGTGCCAGCAGCTTCCGTTCGAATCAGCCCCAGCATTTT,CASSFRSNQPQHF
few,14,TRBV11-3,-,TRBJ2-1,TGTGCCAGCAGCTTAGTCTCTTCTGATGGGGAGCAGTTCTTC,CASSLVSSDGEQFF
many,14,TRBV7-2,TRBD2,TRBJ2-7,TGTGCCAGCAGCCAGCGGGGGGGCCGCATGGAGCAGTACTTC,CASSQRGGRMEQYF
-,13,TRBV5-5,-,TRBJ1-3,TGTGCCAGCAGACTGACAGGCCGAAACACCATATATTTT,CASRLTGRNTIYF
many,14,TRBV7-9,-,TRBJ1-3,TGTGCCAGCAGCTTAGGGCAGACGGACACCACCATATATTTT,CASSLGQTDTTIYF
few,14,TRBV12-3/TRBV12-4,TRBD1,TRBJ2-2,TGTGCCAGCACCCCGGGACAGGGAAACGGGGAGCTGTTTTTT,CASTPGQGNGELFF
few,13,TRBV28,-,TRBJ2-1,TGTGCCAGCGTCCCCACCACGAGGAATGAGCAGTTCTTC,CASVPTTRNEQFF
few,16,TRBV15,-,TRBJ2-1,TGTGCCACCAGCAGGGCTCAAGGGGGCTCCTACAATGAGCAGTTCTTC,CATSRAQGGSYNEQFF
many,15,TRBV4-2,TRBD2,TRBJ2-5,TGTGCCAGCAGCCTTTCCTTTAGCGGGGAAGAGACCCAGTACTTC,CASSLSFSGEETQYF
few,13,TRBV12-3/TRBV12-4,TRBD2,TRBJ2-7,TGTGCCAGCAGTTTTAGCGGGGACTACGAGCAGTACTTC,CASSFSGDYEQYF